This entry concerns a single TCR beta chain. Antigen specificity is unknown. The repertoire was sequenced with immunoSEQ multiplex PCR; TCRdb's copy has only in-frame clones and lacks some. This repertoire shows more than 25,000 clones, roughly four fifths found once; its top ten account for about 7.9%. The sample comes from a study of a mutant IDH1 vaccine in newly diagnosed glioma. Time point specified: week 35, safety follow-up. Alongside topical imiquimod, each dose of vaccine comprised 300 ug of mutant IDH1 20-mer peptide. The CDR3 covers 14 residues. Looked up from germline, CDR1 is SGHVS and CDR2 is FQNEAQ. V shed 5 bases and J shed 4 bases, with 14 bases lying between them.

This chain links TRBV7-8 with TRBJ1-2, with D possibly matching TRBD1 (6 bases). The source material was PBMCs, sampled from a glioma patient whose treatment included an IDH1 peptide vaccine. This TCR was sampled from a man in his forties or fifties with glioma. The DNA of the CDR3 is TGTGCCAGCAGCGTGCCCGGACAGTCCTATGGCTACACCTTC. This encodes CASSVPGQSYGYTF.